This TCR beta chain was captured in a study of beta chain features in type 1 diabetes. Notes on the study in general: The naive, central memory and Treg TCRB repertoires of patients appeared to be more similar to one another than those of healthy donors. All four CD4+ subsets from Type 1 diabetes patients carried moderately but significantly shorter TCRB CDR3s.

This clone came up a few times. Its target is not known. Naive, central memory, regulatory and stem cell-like memory cells within the CD4+ compartment were sorted using CD45RO/CCR7/CD25/CD127/CD95/CD27. The germline CDR1 and CDR2 sequences are SGHNT and YYREEE (reference sequence). The CDR3 length is 14 residues. V gave up 4 bases and J gave up 4 bases, with 12 bases separating them. Of the isolated RNA, all was reverse transcribed, and so the sequenced material was expressed TCRB transcripts. An average of around 3.4 million reads was obtained for naive, central memory and regulatory T cell samples. Measured with immunoSEQ multiplex PCR; TCRdb has only the in-frame clones, and not every one. The repertoire consists of 200,000 to 300,000 clones, with around 14% occurring once and the leading ten covering around 0.03%.

Specimen: naive CD4+ T cells from blood. This clonotype was obtained from a woman aged 40 to 55 in good health. The genes are TRBV5-4 and TRBJ2-1; D is unclear. The CDR3 DNA is TGTGCCAGCAGCATACCGGGTCCTTACAATGAGCAGTTCTTC. Translation gives CASSIPGPYNEQFF.